Below are 8 T cell receptor beta chains sequenced from a single sample in a study of cytomegalovirus exposure and HLA in healthy donors. The PCR contained 60 Vbeta and 13 Jbeta primers. Assay used: immunoSEQ multiplex PCR; TCRdb lists only in-frame clones, some missing. The data contain some 110,000 clones, around 75% of them singletons. Sequenced sample: PBMCs. The receptors stem from a female donor in good health and CMV-seronegative.

The V call is TRBV30, the J call TRBJ2-7, with 11 bases matching TRBD2. Trimming at V came to 3 bases and at J to 4 bases, leaving 14 bases not matched to a gene. There are 17 residues in the CDR3. In germline, CDR1 is GTSNPN, CDR2 SVGIG (reference sequence). In DNA, the CDR3 is TGTGCCTGGAGGGGAGGGTCACTAGCGGGAGACCAGTACGAGCAGTACTTC. Its translation is CAWRGGSLAGDQYEQYF.

The V and J genes are TRBV7-2 and TRBJ1-5, with no clear D. Germline loops: CDR1 SGHTA, CDR2 FQGNSA. CDR3 length equals 14 residues. V was clipped by 1 base and J by 2 bases, with 6 bases between them. CDR3 protein: CASSLVRGNQPQHF. The CDR3 DNA reads TGTGCCAGCAGCTTAGTACGAGGCAATCAGCCCCAGCATTTT. The whole variable domain, remainder taken from reference TRBV7-2 and TRBJ1-5, is GAGVSQSPSNKVTEKGKDVELRCDPISGHTALYWYRQSLGQGLEFLIYFQGNSAPDKSGLPSDRFSAERTGGSVSTLTIQRTQQEDSAVYLCASSLVRGNQPQHFGDGTRLSIL.

The CDR3 loop is CASSLVSRLLQETQYF. The CDR3 bases are TGCGCCAGCAGCTTGGTATCTCGTCTCCTCCAAGAGACCCAGTACTTC. The gene calls are TRBV5-1 and TRBJ2-5; D is ambiguous. This CDR3 is built from 16 residues. Between the trimmed V and J ends, which lost 0 bases and 1 base, there was a span of 13 bases. Germline CDR1 and CDR2: SGHRS and YFSETQ.

The chain combines TRBV5-1 with TRBJ2-7, with 11 positions matching TRBD1. Germline values: CDR1 SGHRS, CDR2 YFSETQ. This CDR3 spans 14 amino acids. After removal of 3 bases from V and 4 bases from J, the junction contained 3 bases not matched to a gene. The CDR3 loop reads CASSWGDRGYEQYF. Here the CDR3 DNA reads TGCGCCAGCAGCTGGGGGGACAGGGGGTACGAGCAGTACTTC.

This clone turned up a few times. The chain uses TRBV10-2 and TRBJ2-2, with D maybe TRBD1 (6 bases). V was cut by 7 bases and J by 1 base, with 28 bases left in between. Germline CDR1 and CDR2: WSHSY and SAAADI. The CDR3 spans 20 residues. CDR3 residues: CASIALRTSDSRQNTGELFF. The CDR3 DNA reads as TGCGCCAGCATAGCCCTCAGAACTTCGGACAGCCGACAGAACACCGGGGAGCTGTTTTTT.

The rearrangement joins TRBV5-1 to TRBJ2-1; a weak D match, TRBD2 (6 bases). CDR3 size: 13 residues. Trimming removed 5 bases from V and 2 bases from J, with 8 bases in between. The germline V gene encodes CDR1 SGHRS and CDR2 YFSETQ. CDR3 DNA: TGCGCCAGCAGTACGGGGGCCTACAATGAGCAGTTCTTC. This encodes CASSTGAYNEQFF. The complete variable domain, with remaining parts taken from reference TRBV5-1 and TRBJ2-1, reads KAGVTQTPRYLIKTRGQQVTLSCSPISGHRSVSWYQQTPGQGLQFLFEYFSETQRNKGNFPGRFSGRQFSNSRSEMNVSTLELGDSALYLCASSTGAYNEQFFGPGTRLTVL.

The rearrangement uses TRBV11-2 and TRBJ2-4; no clear D. The CDR3 contains 15 residues. V was cut by 2 bases and J by 5 bases, with 13 bases left in between. CDR1 is SGHAT and CDR2 is FQNNGV in the germline V gene. CDR3 sequence reads: CASSLYQGGENIQYF. The CDR3 DNA reads TGTGCCAGCAGCTTATATCAAGGCGGAGAAAACATTCAGTACTTC.

The chain employs TRBV5-4 and TRBJ2-7; D possibly corresponds to TRBD2 (6 bases). Trimming removed 3 bases at V and 3 bases at J, with 16 bases between. Germline V CDR1 and CDR2: SGHNT, YYREEE (reference sequence). The CDR3 runs 15 residues. The CDR3 loop reads CASSSAGTLRYEQYF. The DNA of the CDR3 is TGTGCCAGCAGCTCCGCCGGGACTTTACGCTACGAGCAGTACTTC. Together with reference TRBV5-4 and TRBJ2-7, the CDR3 gives the full variable domain: ETGVTQSPTHLIKTRGQQVTLRCSSQSGHNTVSWYQQALGQGPQFIFQYYREEENGRGNFPPRFSGLQFPNYSSELNVNALELDDSALYLCASSSAGTLRYEQYFGPGTRLTVT.